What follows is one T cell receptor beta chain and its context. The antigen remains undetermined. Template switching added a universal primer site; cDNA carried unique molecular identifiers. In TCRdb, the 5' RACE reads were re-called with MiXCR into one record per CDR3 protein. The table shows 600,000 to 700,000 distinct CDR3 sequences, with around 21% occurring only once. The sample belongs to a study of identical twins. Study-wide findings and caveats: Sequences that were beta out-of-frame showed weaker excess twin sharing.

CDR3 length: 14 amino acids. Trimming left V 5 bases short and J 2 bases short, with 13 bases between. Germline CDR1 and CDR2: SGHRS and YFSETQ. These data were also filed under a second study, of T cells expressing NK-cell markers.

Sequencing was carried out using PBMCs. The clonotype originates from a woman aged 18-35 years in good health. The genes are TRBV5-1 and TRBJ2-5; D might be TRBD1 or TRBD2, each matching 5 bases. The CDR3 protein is CASRPGTGQETQYF. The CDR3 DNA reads TGCGCCAGCAGGCCAGGGACCGGACAAGAGACCCAGTACTTC.